A selection of T cell receptor beta chains follows, all from one sample in a study of response to subunit inactivated influenza vaccine. TCRdb re-derived calls from the RT-PCR reads in MiXCR, one entry per CDR3 protein. The sample yields 490,000 or so distinct CDR3 sequences, about 7.6% seen once. Sample: PBMCs from blood, taken around 25 months after vaccination. These TCRs come from a man in his fifties or sixties who received an inactivated influenza vaccine. Both conserved end residues are part of each CDR3. D genes are given only for firm matches. Clone size appears in some rows only: once, few, many, or a class for an expanded clone.

CDR3aa	CDR3nt	v_gene	j_gene	d_gene	abundance
CSANNGLAGVDTGELFF	TGCAGTGCCAACAACGGACTAGCGGGAGTTGATACCGGGGAGCTGTTTTTT	TRBV20-1	TRBJ2-2	TRBD2	few
CASSLRASPEWEQYF	TGTGCCAGCAGCTTGAGGGCCTCCCCGGAGTGGGAGCAGTACTTC	TRBV7-2	TRBJ2-7	NA	many
CASSQTGTGVNTGERFF	TGTGCCAGCAGCCAAACGGGGACAGGGGTTAACACCGGGGAGCGGTTTTTT	TRBV4-2	TRBJ2-2	TRBD1	NA
CASSSYIPYEQYF	TGTGCCAGCAGCTCTTATATACCCTACGAGCAGTACTTC	TRBV7-2	TRBJ2-7	NA	few
CASGTQYF	TGTGCCAGCGGTACGCAGTATTTT	TRBV6-8	TRBJ2-3	NA	many
CASTPQGRVAGELFF	TGCGCCAGCACCCCACAGGGACGTGTGGCCGGGGAGCTGTTTTTT	TRBV5-1	TRBJ2-2	NA	few
CASSFRGADGYTF	TGTGCCAGCAGTTTCAGGGGAGCGGATGGCTACACCTTC	TRBV2	TRBJ1-2	NA	many
CASRSVLDTREQYF	TGTGCCAGCAGATCCGTTCTAGATACACGCGAGCAGTACTTC	TRBV6-2/TRBV6-3	TRBJ2-7	NA	few
CAISDSLSTGELFF	TGTGCCATCAGTGATAGCCTTAGCACCGGGGAGCTGTTTTTT	TRBV10-3	TRBJ2-2	NA	few
CSARQGAYEQYF	TGCAGTGCTAGACAGGGGGCCTACGAGCAGTACTTC	TRBV20-1	TRBJ2-7	TRBD1	many
CATSDRQGSSTDTQYF	TGTGCCACCAGTGATCGACAGGGGTCCTCGACAGATACGCAGTATTTT	TRBV24-1	TRBJ2-3	TRBD1	few
CASNDGPNEKLFF	TGTGCCAGCAACGACGGCCCTAATGAAAAACTGTTTTTT	TRBV7-2	TRBJ1-4	NA	many
CASSHNRQGRYTF	TGTGCCAGCAGCCACAATCGGCAGGGACGCTACACCTTC	TRBV28	TRBJ1-2	NA	NA
CASSLDGTEETQYF	TGCGCCAGCAGCTTGGATGGAACAGAAGAGACCCAGTACTTC	TRBV5-1	TRBJ2-5	NA	many
CASSLGDSQTEAFF	TGCGCCAGCAGCTTGGGGGACAGTCAAACTGAAGCTTTCTTT	TRBV5-1	TRBJ1-1	TRBD1	few
CASSLTGSMADTQYF	TGTGCCAGCTCCCTGACAGGTTCAATGGCAGATACGCAGTATTTT	TRBV18	TRBJ2-3	NA	many
CASIFTPNTEAFF	TGTGCCAGCATTTTTACTCCGAACACTGAAGCTTTCTTT	TRBV6-2/TRBV6-3	TRBJ1-1	NA	NA
CATTAQGITGELFF	TGTGCCACCACGGCACAGGGTATAACCGGGGAGCTGTTTTTT	TRBV6-1	TRBJ2-2	NA	NA
CSTGMGGAGETQYF	TGCAGCACTGGTATGGGCGGGGCCGGAGAGACCCAGTACTTC	TRBV29-1	TRBJ2-5	NA	many
CASSLDQGLYYF	TGTGCCAGCAGCTTAGACCAGGGGTTATACTACTTC	TRBV7-9	TRBJ2-4	NA	many